The rows below give T cell receptor beta chains drawn from one sample of a study of blood T cell repertoires in COVID-19. Only in-frame clones appear in the TCRdb table, and some are missing; sequencing was by immunoSEQ multiplex PCR. This repertoire shows about 70,000 clones, roughly three quarters found once; its top ten account for under 25%. Sequences were obtained from peripheral blood. Receptors were obtained from a man in his 70s with acute or convalescent COVID-19. The CDR3 runs from the conserved cysteine through the conserved F or W. A D gene is named only where the DNA matches it firmly. The size field is filled for only some rows; it gives once, few, many or a size class.

J	D	V	size	CDR3	DNA
TRBJ2-5	TRBD1	TRBV18	once	CASSPTGGAETQYF	TGTGCCAGCTCACCGACAGGGGGCGCAGAGACCCAGTACTTC
TRBJ2-2	TRBD2	TRBV28	NA	CASSRPNGLAGTSNTGELFF	TGTGCCAGCAGTCGACCCAATGGGCTAGCGGGAACTTCAAACACCGGGGAGCTGTTTTTT
TRBJ1-4	NA	TRBV5-1	NA	CASSTTPATNEKLFF	TGCGCCAGCAGTACGACACCAGCAACTAATGAAAAACTGTTTTTT
TRBJ2-1	TRBD2	TRBV5-1	few	CASSSPGLAAKNEQFF	TGCGCCAGCAGCTCCCCCGGACTAGCGGCCAAGAATGAGCAGTTCTTC
TRBJ1-2	NA	TRBV7-2	few	CASSLGALYGYTF	TGTGCCAGCAGCTTAGGAGCGCTCTATGGCTACACCTTC
TRBJ1-3	TRBD1	TRBV5-1	NA	CASRPTGGRGNTIYF	TGCGCCAGCAGGCCTACAGGGGGTAGAGGAAACACCATATATTTT
TRBJ1-2	NA	TRBV5-6	NA	CASSLKYSGSNYGYTF	TGTGCCAGCAGCTTGAAATACAGCGGGTCGAACTATGGCTACACCTTC
TRBJ1-1	TRBD1	TRBV4-1	NA	CASSQGQGWNTEAFF	TGCGCCAGCAGCCAAGGACAGGGTTGGAACACTGAAGCTTTCTTT
TRBJ1-5	NA	TRBV28	NA	CASTEGGGSGNQPQHF	TGTGCCAGCACCGAAGGGGGGGGAAGCGGCAATCAGCCCCAGCATTTT
TRBJ2-7	TRBD2	TRBV5-5	NA	CASSLGGGGEQYF	TGTGCCAGCAGCTTGGGGGGCGGGGGCGAGCAGTACTTC
TRBJ1-4	NA	TRBV19	NA	CASSFRGNEKLFF	TGTGCCAGTAGTTTCAGAGGTAATGAAAAACTGTTTTTT
TRBJ1-1	NA	TRBV19	NA	CASSRPTGTLNTEAFF	TGTGCCAGTAGTAGGCCCACCGGGACACTCAACACTGAAGCTTTCTTT
TRBJ2-1	NA	TRBV5-1	NA	CASSYRETKVHEQFF	TGCGCCAGCAGCTACCGGGAAACCAAGGTGCATGAGCAGTTCTTC
TRBJ2-7	TRBD1	TRBV14	NA	CASSLPLGTGFSYEQYF	TGTGCCAGCAGCCTACCTCTAGGGACAGGATTCTCCTACGAGCAGTACTTC
TRBJ1-2	NA	TRBV9	NA	CASSVGPGPEGGEGYGYTF	TGTGCCAGCAGCGTTGGGCCGGGGCCCGAAGGGGGGGAGGGCTATGGCTACACCTTC
TRBJ1-2	TRBD1	TRBV28	NA	CASSSGQGSYTF	TGTGCCAGCAGCTCGGGACAGGGGAGCTACACCTTC
TRBJ2-7	TRBD2	TRBV11-2	NA	CASSPRTSGYEQYF	TGTGCCTCCTCTCCCAGGACTAGCGGCTACGAGCAGTACTTC
TRBJ2-3	TRBD2	TRBV10-3	NA	CAISESPPGTSLATQYF	TGTGCCATCAGTGAGAGCCCCCCCGGGACTAGTCTTGCTACGCAGTATTTT
TRBJ1-4	NA	TRBV7-2	NA	CASSLLGQGNEKLFF	TGTGCCAGCAGCCTGCTCGGGCAGGGGAATGAAAAACTGTTTTTT
TRBJ1-6	TRBD1	TRBV28	NA	CASSWGQGRTPLHF	TGTGCCAGCAGTTGGGGACAGGGTCGGACACCCCTCCACTTT
TRBJ1-1	TRBD1	TRBV9	NA	CASSVRAGQGNTEAFF	TGTGCCAGCAGCGTACGAGCGGGACAGGGAAACACTGAAGCTTTCTTT
TRBJ2-5	TRBD2	TRBV28	NA	CASSKASGRAGETQYF	TGTGCCAGCAGTAAGGCTAGCGGGAGGGCGGGAGAGACCCAGTACTTC
TRBJ1-1	NA	TRBV3-1/TRBV3-2	NA	CASSQAGGTEAFF	TGTGCCAGCAGCCAAGCCGGGGGCACTGAAGCTTTCTTT
TRBJ2-6	NA	TRBV24-1	NA	CATSARVGRDGANVLTF	TGTGCCACCAGTGCCCGGGTGGGCAGGGATGGGGCCAACGTCCTGACTTTC
TRBJ2-3	NA	TRBV3-1/TRBV3-2	NA	CASSQEEATDSRTDTQYF	TGTGCCAGCAGCCAAGAGGAAGCTACCGACTCCCGCACAGATACGCAGTATTTT
TRBJ1-1	NA	TRBV18	few	CASSPGQIEAFF	TGTGCCAGCTCACCCGGACAGATTGAAGCTTTCTTT
TRBJ2-7	TRBD2	TRBV19	NA	CASSIEGGSSYEQYF	TGTGCCAGTAGTATAGAAGGCGGGAGCTCCTACGAGCAGTACTTC
TRBJ2-1	NA	TRBV19	NA	CASNRGQFYNEQFF	TGTGCCAGTAACCGCGGACAGTTTTACAATGAGCAGTTCTTC
TRBJ2-2	TRBD1	TRBV7-3	NA	CASSLIPYGDRGNTGELFF	TGTGCCAGCAGCTTAATCCCCTACGGGGACAGGGGGAACACCGGGGAGCTGTTTTTT
TRBJ1-6	TRBD1	TRBV7-2	once	CASSLGGTGHNSPLHF	TGTGCCAGCAGCTTAGGGGGGACAGGGCATAATTCACCCCTCCACTTT
TRBJ2-1	TRBD2	TRBV7-2	NA	CASSASSGIRVEQFF	TGTGCCAGCAGCGCCTCTAGCGGGATAAGGGTTGAGCAGTTCTTC
TRBJ2-3	NA	TRBV20-1	once	CSASGGALSTDTQYF	TGCAGTGCTAGTGGCGGGGCCTTGAGCACAGATACGCAGTATTTT
TRBJ1-5	NA	TRBV19	NA	CASTTYTRNSNQPQHF	TGTGCCAGTACCACTTATACGCGGAATAGCAATCAGCCCCAGCATTTT
TRBJ2-3	TRBD2	TRBV5-1	NA	CASTKAGGPADTQYF	TGCGCCAGCACCAAAGCGGGAGGGCCCGCAGATACGCAGTATTTT
TRBJ1-4	NA	TRBV28	NA	CASGPVINEKLFF	TGTGCCAGCGGGCCAGTGATCAATGAAAAACTGTTTTTT
TRBJ2-1	TRBD2	TRBV7-8	NA	CASSLAGGTSRYNEQFF	TGTGCCAGCAGCTTGGCCGGGGGGACTAGCCGCTACAATGAGCAGTTCTTC
TRBJ2-3	TRBD1	TRBV6-5	NA	CASRLRQGADTQYF	TGTGCCAGCAGGTTGAGGCAGGGGGCAGACACGCAGTATTTT
TRBJ2-7	TRBD2	TRBV28	NA	CASSSGTSRPYEQYF	TGTGCCAGCAGTTCCGGGACTAGCCGTCCCTACGAGCAGTACTTC
TRBJ2-5	TRBD2	TRBV28	few	CASRPGLAGVQTQYF	TGTGCCAGCCGCCCGGGACTAGCGGGAGTTCAGACCCAGTACTTC
TRBJ2-1	NA	TRBV7-3	NA	CASSFTGDNEQFF	TGTGCCAGCAGCTTTACGGGAGACAATGAGCAGTTCTTC
TRBJ2-7	TRBD2	TRBV28	NA	CASSSRLAGTYEQYF	TGTGCCAGCAGTTCCCGACTAGCGGGGACCTACGAGCAGTACTTC
TRBJ2-1	TRBD2	TRBV11-3	NA	CASSLGTLAGAHNEQFF	TGTGCCAGCAGCTTAGGTACCCTAGCGGGAGCCCACAATGAGCAGTTCTTC
TRBJ2-5	NA	TRBV5-1	NA	CASSLASTEETQYF	TGCGCCAGCAGCTTGGCGAGTACGGAAGAGACCCAGTACTTC
TRBJ2-5	NA	TRBV10-3	NA	CAVGYSQETQYF	TGTGCCGTCGGGTATTCCCAAGAGACCCAGTACTTC
TRBJ2-5	NA	TRBV2	few	CASSAAGALPETQYF	TGTGCCAGCAGTGCCGCAGGGGCCCTTCCGGAGACCCAGTACTTC
TRBJ2-1	NA	TRBV24-1	few	CATSDLHGGVGNEQFF	TGTGCCACCAGTGATCTTCATGGCGGAGTAGGAAATGAGCAGTTCTTC
TRBJ1-4	NA	TRBV10-2	once	CASSAQGKLFF	TGCGCCAGCAGTGCTCAGGGGAAACTGTTTTTT
TRBJ1-2	TRBD1	TRBV5-1	NA	CASSSPPGTGGSGYTF	TGCGCCAGCAGCTCCCCTCCCGGGACAGGGGGCAGTGGCTACACCTTC
TRBJ1-2	NA	TRBV7-2	NA	CASSLGGFDGYTF	TGTGCCAGCAGCTTAGGAGGTTTTGATGGCTACACCTTC
TRBJ2-6	NA	TRBV7-3	NA	CASSLSGPGANVLTF	TGTGCCAGCAGCTTATCAGGTCCTGGGGCCAACGTCCTGACTTTC
TRBJ2-7	TRBD2	TRBV7-9	NA	CASSPSGSSYEQYF	TGTGCCAGCAGCCCTAGCGGGAGTTCCTACGAGCAGTACTTC
TRBJ1-4	TRBD1	TRBV11-2	few	CASSGLPGQDNEKLFF	TGTGCCAGCAGCGGATTACCGGGACAGGATAATGAAAAACTGTTTTTT
TRBJ1-1	TRBD1	TRBV10-1	few	CASSGWDRAEAFF	TGCGCCAGCAGTGGGTGGGACAGAGCTGAAGCTTTCTTT
TRBJ2-3	TRBD1	TRBV7-2	NA	CASSPPDRRPDTQYF	TGTGCCAGCAGCCCCCCGGACAGGAGGCCAGATACGCAGTATTTT
TRBJ2-6	NA	TRBV5-1	few	CASSLTGTSGANVLTF	TGCGCCAGCAGCTTGACAGGAACCTCTGGGGCCAACGTCCTGACTTTC
TRBJ2-3	TRBD2	TRBV28	once	CASKKGGRAVTDTQYF	TGTGCCAGCAAGAAGGGCGGGAGGGCTGTCACAGATACGCAGTATTTT
TRBJ1-2	TRBD1	TRBV2	NA	CASRETGVERNGYTF	TGTGCCAGCAGGGAGACAGGGGTTGAAAGAAATGGCTACACCTTC